The rows below give T cell receptor beta chains drawn from one sample of a study of beta chain features in type 1 diabetes. Method: immunoSEQ multiplex PCR; TCRdb's copy keeps in-frame clones and lacks some. The sample shows hundreds of thousands of clones, around an eighth of them seen only once. Specimen: naive CD4+ T cells from blood. These receptor sequences come from a man younger than 35 with type 1 diabetes. Both conserved end residues are part of each CDR3. Expanded clones get a size class; other rows say once, few or many, or leave the size out.

j_call: TRBJ2-7
clone_size: few
v_call: TRBV5-1
cdr3_aa: CASSLGVYEQYF

j_call: TRBJ1-4
clone_size: -
v_call: TRBV5-1
cdr3_aa: CASSLDGWDEKLFF

j_call: TRBJ1-1
clone_size: few
v_call: TRBV25-1
cdr3_aa: CASSESWSAFF

j_call: TRBJ2-4
clone_size: -
v_call: TRBV4-2
cdr3_aa: CASSHRQRAKNIQYF

j_call: TRBJ1-4
clone_size: few
v_call: TRBV5-4
cdr3_aa: CASSPGTGDNEKLFF

j_call: TRBJ2-4
clone_size: few
v_call: TRBV30
cdr3_aa: CAWGLAGVAKNIQYF

j_call: TRBJ1-5
clone_size: -
v_call: TRBV28
cdr3_aa: CASSLGRAPRGPQHF

j_call: TRBJ1-1
clone_size: -
v_call: TRBV30
cdr3_aa: CAWIPQGAVNTEAFF

j_call: TRBJ1-3
clone_size: -
v_call: TRBV30
cdr3_aa: CAWSVVPSGNTIYF

j_call: TRBJ2-7
clone_size: few
v_call: TRBV5-1
cdr3_aa: CASSTTGTGVEQYF

j_call: TRBJ1-6
clone_size: -
v_call: TRBV9
cdr3_aa: CASSVEGTNSPLHF